This TCR beta chain appears in the sequencing data of a study of cytomegalovirus exposure and HLA in healthy donors (dated by TCRdb to 2015 to 2018). Turning to the overall study: In an earlier analysis of under 750 of the donors, about 260 Gb of sequence data and 100 million or so unique TCR beta sequences from roughly 190 million T cells were reported. A later analysis re-analyzed previously published TCR beta repertoires from about 730 donors and added high-resolution HLA genotyping to study TCR occurrence patterns. All discovery cohort repertoires had been generated using a single sequencing platform. Typing coverage differed by locus: A, B, C, DRB1 and DQB1 were typed in roughly 620-630 donors, DQA1 in 522, DPA1 in approximately 610, and DPB1 in approximately 450. The T cell repertoires of 700 or so subjects were profiled by immunosequencing and related to cytomegalovirus serostatus. To predict cytomegalovirus infection status, the study brought together high-throughput TCR immunosequencing, statistical association of individual TCRs with disease status, and machine learning. In addition to the first cohort of 666 subjects, a separate validation cohort of approximately 110 different subjects was used. Alongside the repertoire data, information on donor age, sex, ethnicity and CMV serostatus was compiled. To decide whether each TCR beta V gene segment behaved as functional or pseudogenic, an earlier analysis of fewer than 750 of the donors relied on high-throughput TCR beta sequencing. Rather than drawing on any new phenotypic data, the later analysis identified candidate immune exposures from TCR beta sequences and the way those sequences occurred across donors. In a later genetic analysis, genome-wide SNP genotypes for about 55% of the roughly 700 donors were used, and that subset was treated as a discovery cohort. Among 350 to 400 genotyped donors of the cohort, an average of roughly 240,000 unique TCR beta nucleotide sequences were sequenced per donor, about a sixth of them non-productive. The aim of the study was to test whether cataloging public T cell receptors could identify signatures of past pathogen exposure. Roughly 300 gigabases of sequencing data and approximately 93 million unique TCR sequences were included in an early release covering several hundred HLA-typed donors. A few DR-DQ haplotypes were handled as single units for association and clustering because linkage in the cohort was strong. HLA typing covered class I and class II loci at four-digit resolution. Of the roughly 400 genotyped donors, 75% to 85% were placed in the genetic ancestry cluster associated with self-reported Caucasian donors.

The library was produced with the immunoSEQ multiplex PCR assay. The multiplex PCR relied on a mix of 60 forward primers for TCR Vbeta segments and 13 reverse primers for TCR Jbeta segments. Amplification of the CDR3 region of rearranged TCR beta genes was performed with a multiplex PCR assay on genomic DNA. Amplified TCR beta libraries were sequenced as 87-base-pair reads on the Illumina HiSeq System. The source study handled its data this way. Across the 700 or so repertoires, a later analysis counted 75 million to 90 million unique TCR beta chains, roughly 11 million of which were shared by at least two donors. Raw reads were error-corrected and collapsed into unique sequences with a nearest-neighbor algorithm that merged closely related sequences to remove PCR and sequencing errors. V, D and J gene segments were assigned by aligning CDR3 sequences to IMGT reference sequences. For a sequence to be retained, a match of at least six nucleotides to both a V gene segment and a J gene segment was required. Rearrangements were classified as productive when the CDR3 lacked stop codons and remained in frame with V and J, and all other rearrangements were classified as non-productive. Following IMGT convention, CDR3 was defined as the stretch from the second conserved V-encoded cysteine to the conserved J-encoded phenylalanine. Sequences without an unambiguous match to a single V gene segment were excluded from the earlier analysis of 450 to 650 of the donors. In an earlier analysis of approximately 610 of the donors, V segments were called functional above 56.7% productive rearrangements and were called segregating when the between-donor standard deviation exceeded 5%. A statistical classification framework was developed to diagnose cytomegalovirus status using the catalog of TCR beta chain sequences. V and J gene assignment, in a later analysis, came from comparing TCR nucleotide sequences with IMGT/GENE-DB human TR gene sequences. A later analysis assigned CDR3 sequences and most-parsimonious VDJ recombination scenarios with the TCRdist pipeline. In a later analysis, each TCR beta chain was defined by its CDR3 amino acid sequence together with its V-gene family, and reads lacking a unique V-gene family were excluded. In a later analysis, nearly 600 highly shared, low-generation-probability nucleotide sequences were removed to address suspected cross-contamination and a sequencing artifact. For each public chain, a later analysis derived a clonal expansion index from normalized ranks of inferred template counts within each repertoire. A later analysis computed generation probabilities with a VDJ recombination model fitted to out-of-frame rearrangements, and checked the results against IGoR. A later analysis scored TCR-TCR, TCR-HLA and TCR-CMV co-occurrence with hypergeometric tests, applying a repertoire-size bias correction to TCR pairs. A later analysis estimated false discovery rates by permuting HLA or CMV assignments 20 times. In a later analysis, co-occurring TCRs were grouped using DBSCAN, with TCRdist sequence similarity added in when clustering inside HLA-allele-positive subsets. For co-occurrence clustering, repertoires with fewer than 30,000 or more than 120,000 public chains were excluded, along with five repertoires with anomalous nucleotide sharing. TCRdb retrieved this table from immuneACCESS and kept in-frame rearrangements only. Not all clones are present; in checked studies, unresolved V genes account for under half, and no reason is known for the remainder. The V and J calls and clone size come from that table; D and trimming were worked out from the DNA. The sample records about 100,000 clones, approximately 76% of which are singletons. The biggest ten clones account for about 2% of the sample.

About this clone itself: This clone's antigen is unknown. Within one base of it there is no much larger clone, and no base qualities were kept.

What the study reported, not specific to this receptor: The study gave a list of under 200 TCR beta chains associated with cytomegalovirus. A few of the identified cytomegalovirus-associated TCR beta chains were confirmed in vitro to be specific for cytomegalovirus antigens. When HLA alleles, especially DR and DQ, strongly co-occurred, attributing TCR associations to individual alleles was difficult. In both the original and validation cohorts, the classifier was reported to diagnose cytomegalovirus status with high specificity and sensitivity. The sequencing pipeline was judged likely to have produced a cluster of highly shared sequence variants as a technical artifact. A further reported finding was that TCR beta sequences accurately predicted the HLA-A and HLA-B alleles for most subjects in the first cohort. In an earlier analysis of over 550 of the donors, most TCR beta V segments were observed in productive rearrangements about 87% or about 30% of the time, broadly matching IMGT annotations. The earlier analysis of nearly 600 of the donors excluded 15 to 20 rarely observed V segments, including chromosome 9 orphons, because counts were too low. Across donors, most TCR sequences were observed very rarely, whereas some public TCRs were present in many individuals. In a later genetic analysis, a missense DCLRE1C variant was associated with V-gene and J-gene trimming of TCR beta chains, and the association was replicated in an independent cohort. Sequencing depth was assumed to be roughly uniform across donors in the presence/absence analyses, though that assumption may not hold. According to a later genetic analysis, donors in an Asian-associated ancestry cluster had fewer N-insertions in productive TCRs than the roughly 660-donor mean. Linkage disequilibrium might explain the correlated functional status among segregating V segments, but an unknown experimental factor could not be ruled out. In a later analysis, TCR association rates were found to vary across HLA loci, with the most associated TCRs seen for DRB1 alleles and the fewest for HLA-C alleles. In a later analysis, most CMV-associated TCR beta chains were found to appear HLA-restricted, with HLA associations seemingly driven largely by CMV exposure. At a false discovery rate of 0.05, a later analysis linked 15,000 to 20,000 TCR beta sequences to specific HLA alleles. Compared with equally common non-associated chains, HLA-associated TCR beta chains in a later analysis were more clonally expanded and had lower generation probabilities. For the cohort, immune exposure information was limited to CMV serostatus. This cohort had only TCR beta chains sequenced, and the lack of alpha or paired-chain data limited which features could be detected. HLA typing was unavailable for some donors at each locus, so association tests used only the typed subset. The authors suggested that the approach could potentially be generalized to other disease states and immunological phenotypes. Some IMGT-functional V segments, including TRBV6-2 and TRBV6-3, could not be distinguished by the 87-base-pair reads and were therefore excluded. Several of the top co-occurrence clusters appeared to be linked to parvovirus B19, influenza, CMV and Epstein-Barr virus, according to a later analysis.

Including the terminal cysteine and phenylalanine, the CDR3 comprises 14 residues. Only the CDR3 DNA stays, 42 bases, in frame from base 1. Cut back by 2 bases and 6 bases, the V and J ends lie 14 bases apart. Taken from the germline V gene, the CDR1 and CDR2 loops are SGHRS and YFSETQ. In total, approximately 690 healthy bone marrow donors made up the cohort. All cohort members were sampled while nominally healthy, although unrecorded immune exposures were likely present. The donor tested CMV seronegative, placing the donor among the roughly 340 seronegative members of the cohort. A peripheral blood sample was collected from each donor, and TCR beta sequencing was performed on peripheral blood mononuclear cells. Genomic DNA was extracted from the blood cell samples with the Qiagen DNeasy Blood Extraction Kit.

The V gene is TRBV5-1 and the J gene is TRBJ1-2; TRBD1 might be the D gene, on 6 matching bases. The clonotype comes from a man between 18 and 35 years old in good health and CMV-seronegative. Sequenced input: PBMCs. The DNA sequence follows: TGCGCCAGCAGCTTTGGGACACAGGTGGATGGCTACACCTTC. This gives the protein CASSFGTQVDGYTF.